This TCR beta chain comes out of a study of beta chain features in type 1 diabetes. Study conclusions and caveats: Insertion counts at VDJ junctions were lower in type 1 diabetes patients, who also showed more deletions there. The similarity of naive, central memory and Treg TCRB repertoires appeared greater among patients than among healthy donors.

CD45RO/CCR7/CD25/CD127/CD95/CD27 staining was used to isolate CD4+ naive, central memory, regulatory and stem cell-like memory cells by sorting. The CDR3 consists of 13 residues. Germline CDR1 MNHEY, CDR2 SVGAGI. V dropped 9 bases and J dropped 5 bases, with 17 bases sitting between them. Reverse transcribing all isolated RNA meant expressed TCRB transcripts were sequenced. Profiling relied on immunoSEQ multiplex PCR, and the TCRdb table lists in-frame clones only, not all of them. The table has about 150,000 clones, roughly 8.1% seen once; the top ten hold approximately 0.65%. With regard to this clone: Its antigen remains unidentified.

The chain employs TRBV6-5 and TRBJ2-7, with D possibly matching TRBD1 (6 bases). The source of this sequence is a man younger than 35 in good health. Source material: central memory CD4+ T cells from blood. CDR3 sequence: CASRKPGVDEQYF. The DNA for the CDR3 is TGTGCCAGTAGGAAGCCAGGGGTTGACGAGCAGTACTTC.